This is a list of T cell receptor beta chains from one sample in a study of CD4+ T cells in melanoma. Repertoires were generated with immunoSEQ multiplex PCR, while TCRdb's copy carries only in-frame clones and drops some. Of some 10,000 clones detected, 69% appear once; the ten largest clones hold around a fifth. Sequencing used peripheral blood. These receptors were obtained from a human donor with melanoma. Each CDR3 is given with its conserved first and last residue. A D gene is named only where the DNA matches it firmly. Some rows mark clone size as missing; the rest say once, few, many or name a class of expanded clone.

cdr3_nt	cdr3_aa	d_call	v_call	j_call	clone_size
TGCGCCAGCAGCCTGCAAGGGACATCTGGAAACACCATATATTTT	CASSLQGTSGNTIYF	.	TRBV5-1	TRBJ1-3	.
TGTGCCAGCAGCTTAGTTCAGGGGGCCTATGAAAAACTGTTTTTT	CASSLVQGAYEKLFF	TRBD1	TRBV7-8	TRBJ1-4	once
TGTGCCGGCAGCTTCCGGGGCACTGAAGCTTTCTTT	CAGSFRGTEAFF	.	TRBV5-4	TRBJ1-1	once
TGTGCCAGCAGAGAGGGACAGGGTAATGAAAAACTGTTTTTT	CASREGQGNEKLFF	TRBD1	TRBV27	TRBJ1-4	.
TGTGCCAGCAGCCCTGGACTAGCGGGGGGATCTTTACAAGAGACCCAGTACTTC	CASSPGLAGGSLQETQYF	TRBD2	TRBV7-9	TRBJ2-5	.
TGTGCCAGTAGCAGTGGACAGCTCAATCAGCCCCAGCATTTT	CASSSGQLNQPQHF	.	TRBV19	TRBJ1-5	.
TGCGCCAGCAGCCCATCTGGAAGAGGTGGCACCGGGGAGCTGTTTTTT	CASSPSGRGGTGELFF	.	TRBV5-1	TRBJ2-2	few
TGTGCCAGCTCACCAGGGACAGGGAGTATCACTGAAGCTTTCTTT	CASSPGTGSITEAFF	TRBD1	TRBV18	TRBJ1-1	.
TGTGCCAGCAGTTTAACGGCAGGCCCGAACACTGAATCTTTCTTT	CASSLTAGPNTESFF	.	TRBV27	TRBJ1-1	.
TGTGCCAGCACCTCATCGTGGGGCAGTGCCACCGGGGAGCTGTTTTTT	CASTSSWGSATGELFF	.	TRBV14	TRBJ2-2	once
TGTGCCAGCAGTCGCGGGCAGGGGGCTTCACCCCTCCACTTT	CASSRGQGASPLHF	TRBD1	TRBV6-5	TRBJ1-6	.
TGTGCCAGCAGCACCTCAGGGGGCGTCCACCTGAACACTGAAGCTTTCTTT	CASSTSGGVHLNTEAFF	.	TRBV12-1	TRBJ1-1	few
TGTGCCTGGAGGAGAACAGGGGGAGCCTACGAGCAGTACTTC	CAWRRTGGAYEQYF	TRBD1	TRBV30	TRBJ2-7	.
TGTGCCAGCAGCTTTCTCGTCCAATACGAGCAGTACTTC	CASSFLVQYEQYF	.	TRBV11-2	TRBJ2-7	once
TGTGCCAGCAGTGGGACACCCTACCAAGAGACCCAGTACTTC	CASSGTPYQETQYF	.	TRBV27	TRBJ2-5	.
TGCGCCAGCAGCCAAGATCTACGGGGGGGCTCCTACAATGAGCAGTTCTTC	CASSQDLRGGSYNEQFF	TRBD2	TRBV4-1	TRBJ2-1	.
TGTGCCAGTAGTTCATTCCCGGGTCAAGCTTTCTTT	CASSSFPGQAFF	.	TRBV19	TRBJ1-1	.
TGTGCCAGTAAGGCCCCGAGCAGCACCGGGGAGCTGTTTTTT	CASKAPSSTGELFF	.	TRBV19	TRBJ2-2	.
TGTGCCAGCAGCTTAGGTGGGGGCGAGCAGTACTTC	CASSLGGGEQYF	.	TRBV11-2	TRBJ2-7	medium-sized
TGTGCCAGCAGCCTTGACAGACCTTTAAGCGGGGAGCTGTTTTTT	CASSLDRPLSGELFF	.	TRBV5-4	TRBJ2-2	.
TGTGCCAGCGCCACGGGGGGACAGGGACGCTCCTACGAGCAGTACTTC	CASATGGQGRSYEQYF	TRBD1	TRBV27	TRBJ2-7	.
TGTGCCAGCAGTGAAGGCTCACGTTACACAGATACGCAGTATTTT	CASSEGSRYTDTQYF	.	TRBV2	TRBJ2-3	medium-sized
TGTGCCAGCAGTTTGGGGACAGGATCATCCCACGGGGCCTACGAGCAGTACTTC	CASSLGTGSSHGAYEQYF	TRBD1	TRBV28	TRBJ2-7	.
TGTGCCTGGAGTACCTCGGGGCTCAGCTCCTACAATGAGCAGTTCTTC	CAWSTSGLSSYNEQFF	.	TRBV30	TRBJ2-1	.
TGTGCCAGCAGCGTATTCTTTCAAGGGGATGAGCAGTTCTTC	CASSVFFQGDEQFF	.	TRBV9	TRBJ2-1	few
TGCGCCAGCCTCGGGACTGATGGCTACACCTTC	CASLGTDGYTF	.	TRBV5-1	TRBJ1-2	few
TGTGCCAGCAGCTTAGCGGGGGGCTACAATGAGCAGTTCTTC	CASSLAGGYNEQFF	.	TRBV7-8	TRBJ2-1	.
TGTGCCAGCAGTGAGGCTAGCGGTACCTACGAGCAGTACTTC	CASSEASGTYEQYF	TRBD2	TRBV2	TRBJ2-7	few
TGTGCCAGCAGTGCCGTTAGTGGACAGGGGGCGCTTGGCTATGGCTACACCTTC	CASSAVSGQGALGYGYTF	TRBD1	TRBV2	TRBJ1-2	.
TGTGCCAGCAGCCGAAACTTATACAATGAGCAGTTCTTC	CASSRNLYNEQFF	.	TRBV5-4	TRBJ2-1	.
TGTGCCAGCAGCTTAACGGACAGGAACTATGGCTACACCTTC	CASSLTDRNYGYTF	TRBD1	TRBV11-2	TRBJ1-2	.
TGTGCCATAGGACACAACACCGGGGAGCTGTTTTTT	CAIGHNTGELFF	.	TRBV10-3	TRBJ2-2	.
TGTGCCAGCAGTTTATCGAATGAGCAGTTCTTC	CASSLSNEQFF	.	TRBV28	TRBJ2-1	few
TGCGCCAGCAGCGACAGGACTAGCAGCTACGAGCAGTACTTC	CASSDRTSSYEQYF	TRBD2	TRBV5-1	TRBJ2-7	medium-sized
TGTGCCAGCAGCCCGCCCGGCTCGGGCGCTAATGAAAAACTGTTTTTT	CASSPPGSGANEKLFF	.	TRBV11-2	TRBJ1-4	many
TGTGCCAGCAGCGTAACAGGGAGCAATCAGCCCCAGCATTTT	CASSVTGSNQPQHF	.	TRBV9	TRBJ1-5	.
TGTGCCAGCAGCTTGTATGCCGCTGGGGCTTTCTTT	CASSLYAAGAFF	.	TRBV5-6	TRBJ1-1	.
TGTGCCAGCTCTCTCCGACAGGAAAACTATGGCTACACCTTC	CASSLRQENYGYTF	.	TRBV18	TRBJ1-2	few